What follows are 23 T cell receptor beta chains derived from one specimen sequenced in a study of cytomegalovirus exposure and HLA in healthy donors. A multiplex PCR was run with 60 Vbeta primers and 13 Jbeta primers. Libraries were prepared by immunoSEQ multiplex PCR; TCRdb keeps only in-frame clonotypes and omits some of them. Here the sample spans 150,000 to 200,000 clones, over 65% being singletons. Sequenced sample: PBMCs. The source of these receptors is a man aged 18 to 30 in good health and CMV-seronegative.

The chain recombines TRBV19 with TRBJ2-7, with 8 bases fitting TRBD1. The CDR3 has 13 residues. Germline V gene sequence: CDR1 LNHDA, CDR2 SQIVND (reference sequence). The V segment lost 4 bases and the J segment 12 bases; nucleotides outside the gene matches: 11. This CDR3 reads CASSKNGQGRLYF. The CDR3 DNA sequence: TGTGCCAGTAGTAAAAACGGACAGGGACGGCTGTACTTC.

The table lists this clone with a few counts. This chain connects TRBV7-9 to TRBJ1-2; D is unresolved. Trimming removed 8 bases from V and 6 bases from J, with 4 bases in between. Germline-derived CDR1 and CDR2 are SEHNR and FQNEAQ (reference sequence). The length of the CDR3 is 9 residues. The CDR3 bases are TGTGCCAGCCCAAATGGCTACACCTTC. Translated: CASPNGYTF. The full variable domain, rest sourced from reference TRBV7-9 and TRBJ1-2, is DTGVSQNPRHKITKRGQNVTFRCDPISEHNRLYWYRQTLGQGPEFLTYFQNEAQLEKSRLLSDRFSAERPKGSFSTLEIQRTEQGDSAMYLCASPNGYTFGSGTRLTVV.

V and J are TRBV27 and TRBJ2-7; unclear D gene. Looked up from germline, CDR1 is MNHEY and CDR2 is SMNVEV (reference sequence). The CDR3 is made up of 13 amino acids. V shed 3 bases and J shed 0 bases, with 6 bases lying between them. CDR3 loop: CASSFAVSYEQYF. CDR3 bases: TGTGCCAGCAGTTTTGCGGTCTCCTACGAGCAGTACTTC.

The chain has TRBV19 and TRBJ2-7; 11 nucleotides match TRBD2. V lost 4 bases and J lost 7; bases outside the gene matches: 9. CDR3 length: 15 amino acids. Germline-derived CDR1 and CDR2 are LNHDA and SQIVND (reference sequence). CDR3 loop: CASSTLAGGPWEQYF. The CDR3 DNA sequence: TGTGCCAGTAGTACTTTAGCGGGAGGGCCATGGGAGCAGTACTTC.

This clone was detected a few times. The chain couples TRBV5-6 to TRBJ1-4; the match to TRBD1 covers 9 bases. Germline loops: CDR1 SGHDT, CDR2 YYEEEE. The V segment lost 5 bases and the J segment 2 bases; nucleotides outside the gene matches: 4. The CDR3 runs 15 residues. CDR3 in amino acids: CASRPTGGTNEKLFF. The CDR3 nucleotides read TGTGCCAGCAGACCTACAGGGGGCACTAATGAAAAACTGTTTTTT.

The chain couples TRBV9 to TRBJ2-1; TRBD2 might be the D (6 bases). The germline V gene encodes CDR1 SGDLS and CDR2 YYNGEE. Trimming removed 3 bases at V and 7 bases at J, with 17 bases between. The CDR3 contains 15 residues. CDR3: CASSGAGRTTNEQFF. The CDR3 bases are TGTGCCAGCAGCGGAGCCGGGAGAACCACTAATGAGCAGTTCTTC.

The rearrangement joins TRBV2 to TRBJ2-5; D may be TRBD2 (7 bases). Germline loops: CDR1 SNHLY, CDR2 FYNNEI. The CDR3 covers 17 residues. V lost 2 bases and J 2 bases, leaving 18 bases between the germline ends. CDR3 residues: CASSETFGLGGQETQYF. The DNA for the CDR3 is TGTGCCAGCAGTGAAACTTTTGGACTAGGGGGTCAAGAGACCCAGTACTTC. The full variable domain, rest sourced from reference TRBV2 and TRBJ2-5, is EPEVTQTPSHQVTQMGQEVILRCVPISNHLYFYWYRQILGQKVEFLVSFYNNEISEKSEIFDDQFSVERPDGSNFTLKIRSTKLEDSAMYFCASSETFGLGGQETQYFGPGTRLLVL.

CDR3 DNA sequence: TGTGCCAGCAGCCCCACCGTTGCCGGACAGGGAATAACAGATACGCAGTATTTT. It translates to CASSPTVAGQGITDTQYF. This chain connects TRBV5-6 to TRBJ2-3; 8 nucleotides agree with TRBD1. CDR1 is SGHDT and CDR2 is YYEEEE in the germline V gene. This CDR3 is 18 amino acids long. V dropped 4 bases and J dropped 3; count of bases not matched to a gene: 16.

The chain is built from TRBV10-3 and TRBJ1-3; D not resolved. Germline V gives CDR1 ENHRY, CDR2 SYGVKD. The V end was cut by 3 bases, the J end by 1 base, with 4 bases between. There are 13 residues in the CDR3. The CDR3 DNA reads TGTGCCATCAGTGACATTTCTGGAAACACCATATATTTT. Translating it yields CAISDISGNTIYF.

The J gene is TRBJ1-1, the V gene TRBV4-2, with no clear D. Germline V gives CDR1 LGHNA, CDR2 YNFKEQ. The CDR3 covers 13 residues. The ends were cut back, 2 bases at V and 5 bases at J, with 9 bases in the middle. The CDR3 spells CASSQQIRTEAFF. The DNA for the CDR3 is TGTGCCAGCAGCCAACAGATCAGGACTGAAGCTTTCTTT.

CDR3 sequence (DNA): TGTGCCAGCAGCGGACTAGCGGGGGTCCCCTACGAGCAGTACTTC. Protein sequence: CASSGLAGVPYEQYF. V gene TRBV7-2 combines with J gene TRBJ2-7; 13 nucleotides line up with TRBD2. The CDR3 runs 15 residues. CDR1 SGHTA and CDR2 FQGNSA come from the germline V gene. Trimming took 5 bases from V and 2 from J; bases not matched to a gene: 3.

This chain links TRBV9 with TRBJ1-2; D remains ambiguous. Germline V gene sequence: CDR1 SGDLS, CDR2 YYNGEE. The CDR3 loop spans 13 amino acids. The V gene lost 2 bases and the J gene lost 2 bases, with 7 bases spanning the gap. The chain's CDR3 is CASSVSLNYGYTF. The CDR3 DNA reads as TGTGCCAGCAGCGTGAGCTTAAACTATGGCTACACCTTC.

This clone occurred once. V and J are TRBV7-2 and TRBJ2-1; TRBD2 aligns across 13 bases. The ends lost 1 base at V and 10 bases at J; junction bases unmatched: 4. The CDR3 is made up of 15 amino acids. Germline V CDR1 and CDR2: SGHTA, FQGNSA. CDR3 protein: CASSLGLAGGQEQFF. In DNA, the CDR3 is TGTGCCAGCAGCTTAGGACTAGCGGGAGGTCAGGAGCAGTTCTTC.

V usage is TRBV4-1 and J usage is TRBJ2-7, with D perhaps TRBD1 (5 bases). The CDR3 is 13 amino acids. Looked up from germline, CDR1 is MGHRA and CDR2 is YSYEKL. V was pared by 4 bases and J by 4 bases, with 11 bases between. The CDR3 here is CASSPSTGYEQYF. The CDR3 DNA reads TGCGCCAGCAGCCCAAGTACAGGTTACGAGCAGTACTTC.

CDR3 amino acids: CASSIDYRVGTEAFF. The CDR3 nucleotides are TGTGCCAGTAGTATAGATTACAGGGTGGGCACTGAAGCTTTCTTT. This rearrangement joins TRBV19 to TRBJ1-1, with D perhaps matching TRBD1 (6 bases). With 0 bases removed from V and 4 bases from J, the gap between germline ends came to 12 bases. This CDR3 spans 15 amino acids. From germline, CDR1 is LNHDA and CDR2 SQIVND (reference sequence).

The V gene is TRBV15, the J gene TRBJ1-4; TRBD1 matches at 7 bases. The trim removed 2 bases at V and 5 bases at J, leaving 5 bases unmatched. Germline V gene lookup returns CDR1 LNHNV and CDR2 YYDKDF (reference sequence). This CDR3 has 15 amino acids. The DNA for the CDR3 is TGTGCCACCAGCAGACCGGGACAGAGAAATGAAAAACTGTTTTTT. Translation gives CATSRPGQRNEKLFF.

The V gene is TRBV6-5, the J gene TRBJ2-7; 8 nucleotides align to TRBD1. The J segment lost 2 bases and the V segment lost 7 bases, leaving 4 bases of the junction unmatched. The CDR3 is made up of 13 amino acids. Germline-derived CDR1 and CDR2 are MNHEY and SVGAGI. CDR3 bases: TGTGCCAGCACACAGGGGGACGCCTACGAGCAGTACTTC. Its protein is CASTQGDAYEQYF.

The chain is built from TRBV27 and TRBJ2-1, with 14 bases lining up with TRBD2. CDR1 is MNHEY and CDR2 is SMNVEV in the germline V gene (reference sequence). J gave up 7 bases and V 3 bases, and 14 bases lay outside the gene matches. This CDR3 contains 19 residues. The CDR3 loop reads CASSFRLAGGPSYRNEQFF. Here the CDR3 DNA reads TGTGCCAGCAGTTTTAGACTAGCGGGAGGGCCCTCCTACAGGAATGAGCAGTTCTTC.

The CDR3 DNA reads as TGTGCCAGCAGTCGCCAGGGTGTTGGCACAGATACGCAGTATTTT. This sequence encodes CASSRQGVGTDTQYF. J is TRBJ2-3 and V is TRBV2, with TRBD1 as a possible D gene (5 bases). Between the trimmed V and J ends, which lost 5 bases and 1 base, there was a span of 13 bases. CDR1 is SNHLY and CDR2 is FYNNEI in the germline V gene. The CDR3 totals 15 residues.

This clone was observed once. J is TRBJ2-7 and V is TRBV11-2, with D tentatively TRBD1 (6 bases). Deletions cut 7 bases from V and 0 bases from J, with 10 bases between. There are 13 residues in the CDR3. Germline CDR1 is SGHAT and CDR2 is FQNNGV. The CDR3 bases are TGTGCCAGCACCCGGACAGCCTCCTACGAGCAGTACTTC. Its translation is CASTRTASYEQYF.

J is TRBJ1-2 and V is TRBV7-9, with D possibly TRBD1 on 6 matching bases. V shed 6 bases and J shed 2 bases, with 13 bases lying between them. Germline V lookup: CDR1 SEHNR, CDR2 FQNEAQ (reference sequence). CDR3 length: 14 amino acids. The CDR3 nucleotides read TGTGCCAGCAGGGCAGGGGATCCCAACTATGGCTACACCTTC. Translation: CASRAGDPNYGYTF.

V usage is TRBV10-3 and J usage is TRBJ2-1, with 10 bases that match TRBD2. Trimming cost V 4 bases and J 4 bases; bases outside gene matches: 4. Germline V gene lookup returns CDR1 ENHRY and CDR2 SYGVKD. The CDR3 loop spans 15 amino acids. The chain's CDR3 is CAISGPSGGYNEQFF. Here the CDR3 DNA reads TGTGCCATCAGTGGGCCTAGCGGGGGATACAATGAGCAGTTCTTC.

The chain employs TRBV29-1 and TRBJ1-2; D gene ambiguous. With 1 base removed from V and 6 bases from J, the gap between germline ends came to 6 bases. The CDR3 has 11 amino acids. Germline CDR1 reads SQVTM; CDR2 reads ANQGSEA. CDR3 in DNA: TGCAGCGTTGAAGTGTCCGATGGCTACACCTTC. This sequence encodes CSVEVSDGYTF.